These 13 T cell receptor beta chains came from one sample sequenced in a study of PD-1 blockade in classical Hodgkin lymphoma (dated by TCRdb to the early 2020s). Libraries were built with the immunoSEQ multiplex PCR assay. Not all clones reach the TCRdb copy of this immuneACCESS table, which keeps in-frame sequences only. Checked studies attribute under half of the gap to unresolved V genes and leave the rest unexplained. This sample has thousands of clones in its table, and about 76% of those were observed once. The ten largest clonotypes hold 10% to 15% of the sample. The label giving this sample's time point can be read as: cycle 4 day 1 (C4D1), after 6 weeks of nivolumab. All trial patients had relapsed after autologous stem cell transplantation, with cohorts A, B and C differing in prior brentuximab vedotin exposure. A Miltenyi CD8+ T cell isolation kit was used for magnetic negative selection to purify CD8+ T cells from thawed PBMCs.

The source material was CD8+ T cells from blood, sampled before the fourth cycle of nivolumab. All receptors derive from a human donor with classical Hodgkin lymphoma.

The CDR3 reads CAWSPGLGTQPQHF. CDR3 bases: TGTGCCTGGAGCCCTGGTCTGGGAACCCAGCCCCAGCATTTT. The chain employs TRBV30 and TRBJ1-5; no clear D gene. Germline assignment: CDR1 GTSNPN and CDR2 SVGIG (reference sequence). Trimming removed 3 bases at V and 7 bases at J, with 16 bases between. The length of the CDR3 is 14 residues. Full variable domain (outside the CDR3, taken from reference TRBV30 and TRBJ1-5): SQTIHQWPATLVQPVGSPLSLECTVEGTSNPNLYWYRQAAGRGLQLLFYSVGIGQISSEVPQNLSASRPQDRQFILSSKKLLLSDSGFYLCAWSPGLGTQPQHFGDGTRLSIL.

The genes are TRBV7-3 and TRBJ2-1; 11 bases are a match to TRBD1. Germline loops: CDR1 SGHTA, CDR2 FQGTGA. With V trimmed by 4 bases and J by 9 bases, 8 bases remained unmatched. This CDR3 spans 15 amino acids. CDR3 coding DNA: TGTGCCAGCAGCTCCATGGACAGGGGGCAAGGTGAGCAGTTCTTC. It codes for CASSSMDRGQGEQFF. The whole variable domain, filled in from reference TRBV7-3 and TRBJ2-1, reads GAGVSQTPSNKVTEKGKYVELRCDPISGHTALYWYRQSLGQGPEFLIYFQGTGAADDSGLPNDRFFAVRPEGSVSTLKIQRTERGDSAVYLCASSSMDRGQGEQFFGPGTRLTVL.

The chain carries TRBV1 and TRBJ2-7; the table's D call, TRBD2, has no DNA check behind it. TRBV1 is listed as a pseudogene. The CDR3 extends over 15 amino acids. CDR3 sequence: CTSSPSADGGSEQYF. The CDR3 nucleotides are TGCACCAGCAGCCCTTCCGCAGACGGGGGTAGTGAGCAGTACTTC.

V is TRBV4-3 and J is TRBJ2-3; D is perhaps TRBD1 or TRBD2 (5 bases each). The CDR3 length is 15 residues. Trimming shortened V by 0 bases and J by 1 base, and 8 bases separated the two germline ends. Germline-derived CDR1 and CDR2 are LGHNA and YSLEER. CDR3 in DNA: TGCGCCAGCAGCCAAGAACGGGGACGCACAGATACGCAGTATTTT. Its protein product is CASSQERGRTDTQYF.

The V and J genes are TRBV30 and TRBJ1-1; D call uncertain. CDR3 length equals 12 residues. The V and J ends lost 5 bases and 7 bases respectively, with 14 bases between them. The germline V gene has CDR1 GTSNPN and CDR2 SVGIG (reference sequence). The CDR3 here is CAWGVTPDEAFF. The CDR3, as DNA: TGTGCCTGGGGGGTTACCCCAGATGAAGCTTTCTTT.

The chain has TRBV5-5 and TRBJ2-7; D might be TRBD1 or TRBD2, each matching 5 bases. The CDR3 totals 12 residues. The germline CDR1 and CDR2 sequences are SGHKS and YYEKEE (reference sequence). Between the trimmed V and J ends, which lost 7 bases and 0 bases, there was a span of 8 bases. The CDR3: CASGDGSYEQYF. CDR3 in DNA: TGTGCCAGCGGGGACGGCTCCTACGAGCAGTACTTC.

CDR3 bases: TGTGCCAGCGTTGACATCGGGACATCGGGATTCGCGGAGACCCAGTACTTC. Translating gives CASVDIGTSGFAETQYF. This chain links TRBV27 with TRBJ2-5; tentative D call: TRBD1 (6 bases). The germline V gene encodes CDR1 MNHEY and CDR2 SMNVEV (reference sequence). The CDR3 consists of 17 residues. The ends were cut back, 8 bases at V and 5 bases at J, with 27 bases in the middle.

The V call is TRBV13, the J call TRBJ1-1; D is unclear. The CDR3 covers 15 residues. V lost 4 bases to trimming and J lost 1 base, with 13 bases between them. CDR1 is PRHDT and CDR2 is FYEKMQ in the germline V gene (reference sequence). Here the CDR3 DNA reads TGTGCCAGCAGCTCACTAACTGAAGAGAACACTGAAGCTTTCTTT. Amino acid sequence: CASSSLTEENTEAFF.

The chain links TRBV4-1 to TRBJ1-1; no clear D gene. Trimming stripped 3 bases from V and 1 base from J, with 6 bases between. CDR3 length equals 13 residues. Germline V lookup: CDR1 MGHRA, CDR2 YSYEKL. This CDR3 reads CASSQEKNTEAFF. In DNA, the CDR3 is TGCGCCAGCAGCCAGGAGAAGAACACTGAAGCTTTCTTT.

In this sample, this clone is large. Other DNA variants within this sample encode the same CDR3. The gene calls are TRBV7-3 and TRBJ1-1; no firm D call. Trimming shortened V by 1 base and J by 3 bases, and 6 bases separated the two germline ends. Germline V gene lookup returns CDR1 SGHTA and CDR2 FQGTGA. The CDR3 has 13 residues. CDR3 DNA: TGTGCCAGCAGCTTAAACAGCCACACTGAAGCTTTCTTT. Its translation: CASSLNSHTEAFF.

The chain couples TRBV4-1 to TRBJ2-7; D unresolved. Trimming shortened V by 0 bases and J by 0 bases, and 12 bases separated the two germline ends. The CDR3 is made up of 16 amino acids. Germline V gene sequence: CDR1 MGHRA, CDR2 YSYEKL. The CDR3, as DNA: TGCGCCAGCAGCCAAGAAGGATTTCGCGGCTCCTACGAGCAGTACTTC. Encoded protein: CASSQEGFRGSYEQYF.

The chain employs TRBV4-1 and TRBJ1-1; the D is unclear. The length of the CDR3 is 15 residues. Germline CDR1 reads MGHRA; CDR2 reads YSYEKL. The ends were cut back, 1 base at V and 7 bases at J, with 16 bases in the middle. The CDR3 nucleotides read TGCGCCAGCAGCCAAGCAAACAGCCGGCCAATTGAAGCTTTCTTT. Translation gives CASSQANSRPIEAFF.

The chain couples TRBV10-3 to TRBJ2-2; TRBD1 matches 7 bases. Germline CDR1 is ENHRY and CDR2 is SYGVKD. The CDR3 runs to 15 residues. The junction had 8 bases not matched to a gene; V was cut back by 6 bases and J by 4 bases. The CDR3 sequence is CAISWTGPRTGELFF. The CDR3 region has the DNA TGTGCCATCAGCTGGACAGGCCCCCGCACCGGGGAGCTGTTTTTT.